This T cell receptor (beta chain) was sequenced during a study of Ad26.COV2.S vaccination and SARS-CoV-2 variants. Study at large: Participant was drawn from the COV1001 Ad26.COV2.S trial arm. Findings and limits, study-wide: Breadth and depth estimates from TCRs may understate total T cell responses.

The sample's treatment: 19 received Ad26.COV2.S at low or high dose, single or two shots; 5 received placebo; per-sample allocation not given. Specimens were obtained on day 63 following the first vaccine or placebo injection. Profiling relied on immunoSEQ multiplex PCR, and the TCRdb table lists in-frame clones only, not all of them. The profile shows roughly 420,000 clones, around nine tenths of them singletons. As to this clone: Its antigen is currently unknown.

From germline, CDR1 is SGHDT and CDR2 YYEEEE. V was trimmed by 3 bases and J by 0 bases, leaving 10 bases between them. The CDR3 extends over 15 amino acids. This receptor was taken from a person between 18 and 65 years old who received the Ad26.COV2.S COVID-19 vaccine or a placebo. The J gene is TRBJ2-1, the V gene TRBV5-6; D not resolved. The sequencing here drew on peripheral blood, taken in a trial of Ad26.COV2.S vaccine versus placebo. CDR3 sequence reads: CASSSGVSSYNEQFF. The CDR3 region has the DNA TGTGCCAGCAGCTCCGGAGTGAGCTCCTACAATGAGCAGTTCTTC.